This T cell receptor beta chain was obtained from a study of T cell repertoires in cytomegalovirus infection. For the study at large: Public TCR beta signature analysis indicated the presence of both CMV infection and matching HLA type.

Comment on this clonotype: Its antigen is undetermined.

TCRdb re-called the reads through MiXCR, storing one row per CDR3 protein. The top ten hold around 13% of the sample, which has some 440,000 distinct CDR3 sequences, about 33% seen once. This CDR3 comprises 15 residues. Trimming stripped 3 bases from V and 4 bases from J, with 15 bases between. CDR1 and CDR2 from the germline V gene are DFQATT and SNEGSKA (reference sequence). The study, taken as a whole, reports: Ex vivo, HLA-C-restricted CMV-specific TCR beta clonotypes prevailed over the rest of the response. Totalled public TCR beta family frequency picked out people who carried CMV plus the relevant HLA.

The V and J genes are TRBV20-1 and TRBJ2-2, with D possibly being TRBD2 (7 bases). The TCR originated in a human donor in good health (CMV status not recorded). Some clones in this sample may be carry-over from other donors' samples. Sequenced: PBMCs. The CDR3 sequence: CSARQGRAGTGELFF. As DNA, the CDR3 is TGCAGTGCTAGGCAGGGGAGGGCAGGCACCGGGGAGCTGTTTTTT.